A single sample is the source of the 5 T cell receptor beta chains below, sequenced in a study of shared T cell receptors in the human thymus. Some clones are missing from TCRdb's copy, which holds only in-frame ones; the method was immunoSEQ multiplex PCR. There are hundreds of thousands of clones in the sample; roughly 90% occur only once, and about 0.01% lies in the top ten. Another study also made use of these data, one on human thymus T cells.

Material: thymocytes. Receptor source: a boy in the first two years of life with a congenital heart defect.

A single count supports this clone. The V and J genes are TRBV19 and TRBJ2-7; possible D gene TRBD2, 6 bases. The CDR3 totals 15 residues. With 5 bases removed from V and 0 bases from J, the gap between germline ends came to 14 bases. Germline-derived CDR1 and CDR2 are LNHDA and SQIVND (reference sequence). CDR3 DNA sequence: TGTGCCAGTAGTCTAGGGCGGGATGGCTCCTACGAGCAGTACTTC. This gives the protein CASSLGRDGSYEQYF. The full variable domain, rest sourced from reference TRBV19 and TRBJ2-7, is DGGITQSPKYLFRKEGQNVTLSCEQNLNHDAMYWYRQDPGQGLRLIYYSQIVNDFQKGDIAEGYSVSREKKESFPLTVTSAQKNPTAFYLCASSLGRDGSYEQYFGPGTRLTVT.

This chain joins TRBV30 and TRBJ2-3; D is unresolved. The CDR3 consists of 15 residues. The germline V and J ends were trimmed by 0 bases and 1 base, with 11 bases remaining between them. CDR1 and CDR2 (germline): GTSNPN, SVGIG (reference sequence). DNA for the CDR3: TGTGCCTGGAGTGTTGGCGACCGGGGCACAGATACGCAGTATTTT. Its translation: CAWSVGDRGTDTQYF.

The rearrangement links TRBV7-3 to TRBJ2-2, with D perhaps TRBD2 (7 bases). Germline values: CDR1 SGHTA, CDR2 FQGTGA. The CDR3 has 20 residues. V was shortened by 5 bases and J by 1 base, with 26 bases between the two germline ends. DNA for the CDR3: TGTGCCAGCAGCCCGAAATATAGGGGGAGGGCAGATTTGAACACCGGGGAGCTGTTTTTT. Encoded protein: CASSPKYRGRADLNTGELFF.

The chain combines TRBV6-5 with TRBJ2-5; possibly TRBD1 for D (5 bases). The DNA end is a closer match to TRBJ2-7, so the J assignment may be wrong. Per germline, CDR1 MNHEY and CDR2 SVGAGI. The CDR3 sequence is 15 residues long. The DNA for the CDR3 is TGTGCCAGCAGTTACTCGAACGGACAAGTCTACGAGCAGTACTTC. Translated, it gives CASSYSNGQVYEQYF.

This sequence joins TRBV12-5 and TRBJ2-7; 10 nucleotides match TRBD2. V lost 5 bases and J lost 4; bases outside the gene matches: 8. Per germline, CDR1 LGHNT and CDR2 FRNRAP. This CDR3 is 15 amino acids long. CDR3 protein: CASGPPASGSYEQYF. The CDR3 DNA follows: TGTGCTAGTGGTCCGCCGGCTAGCGGGAGTTACGAGCAGTACTTC.